Listed below are T cell receptor beta chains from one sample, sequenced in a study of T cells after yellow fever vaccination. A single record per CDR3 protein comes from TCRdb applying MiXCR to the 5' RACE reads. The table lists hundreds of thousands of distinct CDR3 sequences, roughly 17% of them singletons. The source material was PBMCs, sampled 5 days after the first yellow fever vaccination. Receptors originate from a man younger than 30 who received the YFV17D yellow fever vaccine. Both conserved end residues are part of each CDR3. Fields, in order: clone size, V gene, J gene, D gene, CDR3 protein, CDR3 DNA. A D gene is named only where the DNA matches it firmly. For some rows the clone size is stated as once, few or many, or as a class when expanded; others skip it.

few,TRBV6-2/TRBV6-3,TRBJ2-7,TRBD1,CASSTPGTGREQYF,TGTGCCAGCAGTACCCCCGGGACAGGGAGGGAGCAGTACTTC
-,TRBV7-2,TRBJ2-3,-,CASSFGGSKTQYF,TGTGCCAGCAGCTTTGGGGGCAGTAAGACGCAGTATTTT
-,TRBV4-2,TRBJ2-3,-,CASSPTLSDTQYF,TGTGCCAGCAGCCCCACCCTTTCGGATACGCAGTATTTT
few,TRBV6-2/TRBV6-3,TRBJ1-1,-,CASSASPDEAFF,TGTGCCTCAAGTGCCTCCCCCGATGAAGCTTTCTTT
few,TRBV4-1,TRBJ2-3,TRBD2,CASSQAGLAEHTQYF,TGCGCCAGCAGCCAAGCGGGACTAGCGGAACATACGCAGTATTTT
-,TRBV7-3,TRBJ1-1,TRBD1,CASSSTGGSNTEAFF,TGTGCCAGCAGCTCGACAGGGGGTTCGAACACTGAAGCTTTCTTT
few,TRBV27,TRBJ2-7,TRBD2,CASSLFSSGSYEQYF,TGTGCCAGCAGTTTATTCTCTAGCGGGTCCTACGAGCAGTACTTC
few,TRBV29-1,TRBJ1-6,-,CSVTERENSPLHF,TGCAGCGTGACAGAGCGGGAGAATTCACCCCTCCACTTT
-,TRBV18,TRBJ2-2,-,CASSPERVELFF,TGTGCCAGCTCACCAGAACGGGTGGAGCTGTTTTTT
few,TRBV12-3/TRBV12-4,TRBJ1-2,-,CASSPSTGWYGYTF,TGTGCCAGCAGCCCCAGTACGGGGTGGTATGGCTACACCTTC
-,TRBV11-2,TRBJ2-1,TRBD2,CASSLGYSGGAFYNEQFF,TGTGCCAGCAGCTTAGGTTATAGCGGGGGGGCCTTCTACAATGAGCAGTTCTTC
-,TRBV6-1,TRBJ1-2,-,CASSGQRGGGYTF,TGTGCCAGCAGTGGACAAAGGGGAGGCGGCTACACCTTC
-,TRBV7-9,TRBJ1-3,-,CASKQETGNTIYF,TGTGCCAGCAAACAGGAGACTGGAAACACCATATATTTT
-,TRBV12-3/TRBV12-4,TRBJ1-6,-,CASSLGTGLGSPLHF,TGTGCCAGCAGTTTAGGAACAGGGCTAGGTTCACCCCTCCACTTT
many,TRBV15,TRBJ2-3,TRBD2,CATSRDPLRGTDTQYF,TGTGCCACCAGCAGAGATCCCTTGCGGGGGACCGATACGCAGTATTTT
-,TRBV19,TRBJ2-1,TRBD2,CASSIARRGGVNEQFF,TGTGCCAGTAGTATAGCGAGGCGGGGGGGCGTCAATGAGCAGTTCTTC
few,TRBV12-5,TRBJ1-5,-,CASGLTGFPGAQHF,TGTGCTAGTGGTCTTACAGGGTTCCCGGGAGCCCAGCATTTT
-,TRBV10-3,TRBJ2-5,-,CAISEVRGETQYF,TGTGCCATCAGTGAGGTGCGGGGAGAGACCCAGTACTTC
few,TRBV18,TRBJ1-1,-,CASSPGPTNTEAFF,TGTGCCAGCTCTCCGGGACCGACGAACACTGAAGCTTTCTTT
many,TRBV7-6,TRBJ1-2,-,CASSLGPGRSYGYTF,TGTGCCAGCAGCTTAGGTCCAGGGAGGTCCTATGGCTACACCTTC
few,TRBV9,TRBJ2-1,TRBD1,CASGTGLNEQFF,TGTGCCTCCGGGACAGGTCTCAATGAGCAGTTCTTC
-,TRBV4-2,TRBJ2-1,TRBD2,CASSQWSGEGEQFF,TGTGCCAGCAGCCAATGGAGCGGGGAGGGTGAGCAGTTCTTC
-,TRBV29-1,TRBJ2-5,-,CSVTGAKETQYF,TGCAGCGTGACAGGCGCTAAAGAGACCCAGTACTTC
-,TRBV5-1,TRBJ2-1,-,CASSFRQSNEQFF,TGCGCCAGCAGCTTCCGGCAGAGCAATGAGCAGTTCTTC
many,TRBV6-5,TRBJ2-1,TRBD2,CASSPFGRGAQNNEQFF,TGTGCCAGCAGTCCCTTCGGGCGGGGGGCCCAAAACAATGAGCAGTTCTTC
-,TRBV7-2,TRBJ2-3,-,CASSPRINPFTDTQYF,TGTGCCAGCAGCCCCCGAATCAACCCCTTCACAGATACGCAGTATTTT
-,TRBV2,TRBJ2-7,TRBD1,CASGQGLPREQYF,TGTGCCAGCGGACAGGGCCTACCGCGGGAGCAGTACTTC
-,TRBV6-2/TRBV6-3,TRBJ2-3,TRBD2,CASSFQLAGALTDTQYF,TGTGCCAGCAGTTTTCAACTAGCGGGGGCCCTCACAGATACGCAGTATTTT